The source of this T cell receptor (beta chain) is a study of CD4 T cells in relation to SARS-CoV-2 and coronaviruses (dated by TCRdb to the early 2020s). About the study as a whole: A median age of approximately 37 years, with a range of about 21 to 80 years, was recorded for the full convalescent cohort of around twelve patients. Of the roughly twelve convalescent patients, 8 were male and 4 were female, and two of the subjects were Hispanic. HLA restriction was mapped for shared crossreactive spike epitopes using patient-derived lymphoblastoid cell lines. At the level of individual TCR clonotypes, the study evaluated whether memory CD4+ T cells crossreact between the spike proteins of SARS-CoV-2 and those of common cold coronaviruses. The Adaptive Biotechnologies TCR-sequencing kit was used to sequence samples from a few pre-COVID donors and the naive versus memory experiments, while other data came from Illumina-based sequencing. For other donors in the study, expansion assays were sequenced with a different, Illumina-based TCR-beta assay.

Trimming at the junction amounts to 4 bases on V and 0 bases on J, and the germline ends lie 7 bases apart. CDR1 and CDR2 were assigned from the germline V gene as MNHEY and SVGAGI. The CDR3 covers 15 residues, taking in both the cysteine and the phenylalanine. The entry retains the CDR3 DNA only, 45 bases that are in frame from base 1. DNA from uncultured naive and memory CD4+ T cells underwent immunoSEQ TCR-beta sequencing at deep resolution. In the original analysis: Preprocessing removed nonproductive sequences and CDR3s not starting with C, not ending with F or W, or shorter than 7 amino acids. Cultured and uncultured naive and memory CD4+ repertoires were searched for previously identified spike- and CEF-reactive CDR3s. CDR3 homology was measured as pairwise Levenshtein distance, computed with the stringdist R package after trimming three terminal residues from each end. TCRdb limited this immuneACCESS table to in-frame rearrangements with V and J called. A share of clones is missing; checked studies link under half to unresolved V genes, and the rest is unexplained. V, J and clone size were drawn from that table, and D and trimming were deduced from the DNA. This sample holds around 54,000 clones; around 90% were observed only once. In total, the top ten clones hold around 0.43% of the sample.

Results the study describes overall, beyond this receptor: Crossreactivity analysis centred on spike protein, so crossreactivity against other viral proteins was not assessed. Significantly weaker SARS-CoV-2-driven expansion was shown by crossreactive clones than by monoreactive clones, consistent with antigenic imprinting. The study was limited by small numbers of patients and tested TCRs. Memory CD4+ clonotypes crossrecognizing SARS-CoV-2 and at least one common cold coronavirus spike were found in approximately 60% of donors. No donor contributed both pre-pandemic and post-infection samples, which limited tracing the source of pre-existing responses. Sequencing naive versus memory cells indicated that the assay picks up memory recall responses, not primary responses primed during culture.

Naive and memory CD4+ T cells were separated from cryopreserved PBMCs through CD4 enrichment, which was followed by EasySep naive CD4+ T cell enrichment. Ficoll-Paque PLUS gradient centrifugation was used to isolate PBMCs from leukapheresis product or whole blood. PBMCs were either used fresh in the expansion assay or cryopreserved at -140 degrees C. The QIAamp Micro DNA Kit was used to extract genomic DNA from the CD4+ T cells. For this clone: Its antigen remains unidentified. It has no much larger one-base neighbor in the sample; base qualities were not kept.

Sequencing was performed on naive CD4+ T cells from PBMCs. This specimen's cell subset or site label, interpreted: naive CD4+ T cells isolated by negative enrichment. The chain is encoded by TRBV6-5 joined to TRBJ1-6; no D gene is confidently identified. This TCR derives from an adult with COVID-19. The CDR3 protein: CASSSRDSYNSPLHF. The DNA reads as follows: TGTGCCAGCAGTTCCCGGGACTCCTATAATTCACCCCTCCACTTT.